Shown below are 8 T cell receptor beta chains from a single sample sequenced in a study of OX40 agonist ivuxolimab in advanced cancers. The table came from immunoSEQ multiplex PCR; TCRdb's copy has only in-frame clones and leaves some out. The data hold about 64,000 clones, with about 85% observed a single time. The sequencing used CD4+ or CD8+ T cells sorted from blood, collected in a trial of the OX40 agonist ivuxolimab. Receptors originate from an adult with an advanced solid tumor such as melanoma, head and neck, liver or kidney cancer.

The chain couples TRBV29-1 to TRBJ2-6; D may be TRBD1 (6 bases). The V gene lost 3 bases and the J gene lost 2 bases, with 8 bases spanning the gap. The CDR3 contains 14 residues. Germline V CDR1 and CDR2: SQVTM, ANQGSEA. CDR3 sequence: CSVDSGAGANVLTF. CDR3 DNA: TGCAGCGTTGATTCAGGGGCTGGGGCCAACGTCCTGACTTTC.

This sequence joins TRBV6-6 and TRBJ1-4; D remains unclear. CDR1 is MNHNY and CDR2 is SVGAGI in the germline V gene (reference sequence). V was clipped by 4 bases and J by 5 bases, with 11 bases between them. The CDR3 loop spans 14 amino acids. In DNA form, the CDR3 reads TGTGCCAGCAGTTGGGGAGGGATGAATGAAAAACTGTTTTTT. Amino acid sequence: CASSWGGMNEKLFF.

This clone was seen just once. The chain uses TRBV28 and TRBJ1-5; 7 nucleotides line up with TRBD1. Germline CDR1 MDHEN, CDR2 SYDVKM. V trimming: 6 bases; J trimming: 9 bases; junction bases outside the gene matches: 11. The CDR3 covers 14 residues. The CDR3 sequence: CASRRDTGAMPQHF. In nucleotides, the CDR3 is TGTGCCAGCAGGAGAGATACAGGGGCGATGCCCCAGCATTTT. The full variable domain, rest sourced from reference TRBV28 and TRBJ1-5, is DVKVTQSSRYLVKRTGEKVFLECVQDMDHENMFWYRQDPGLGLRLIYFSYDVKMKEKGDIPEGYSVSREKKERFSLILESASTNQTSMYLCASRRDTGAMPQHFGDGTRLSIL.

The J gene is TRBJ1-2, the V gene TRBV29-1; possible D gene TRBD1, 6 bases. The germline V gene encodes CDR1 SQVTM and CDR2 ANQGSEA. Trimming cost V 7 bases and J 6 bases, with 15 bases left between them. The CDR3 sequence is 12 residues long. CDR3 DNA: TGCAGCGAGCTGCAGGGGAATAATGGCTACACCTTC. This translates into CSELQGNNGYTF.

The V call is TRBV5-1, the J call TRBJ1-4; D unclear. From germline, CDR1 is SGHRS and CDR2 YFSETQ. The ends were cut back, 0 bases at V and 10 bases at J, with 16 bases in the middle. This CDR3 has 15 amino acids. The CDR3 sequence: CASSLGLSEAGKLFF. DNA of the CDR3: TGCGCCAGCAGCTTGGGATTGTCCGAGGCAGGAAAACTGTTTTTT.

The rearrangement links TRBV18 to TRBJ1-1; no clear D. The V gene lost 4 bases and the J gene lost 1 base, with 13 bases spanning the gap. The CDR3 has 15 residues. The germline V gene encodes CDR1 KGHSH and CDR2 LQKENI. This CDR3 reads CASSLSAARNTEAFF. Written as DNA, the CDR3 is TGTGCCAGCTCACTCTCGGCCGCGCGGAACACTGAAGCTTTCTTT.

The CDR3 protein is CATVAGWNTEAFF. The CDR3 DNA reads TGTGCCACCGTGGCGGGGTGGAACACTGAAGCTTTCTTT. The rearrangement joins TRBV19 to TRBJ1-1; D ambiguous. The germline V gene has CDR1 LNHDA and CDR2 SQIVND (reference sequence). The CDR3 consists of 13 residues. Trimming shortened V by 10 bases and J by 1 base, and 13 bases separated the two germline ends.

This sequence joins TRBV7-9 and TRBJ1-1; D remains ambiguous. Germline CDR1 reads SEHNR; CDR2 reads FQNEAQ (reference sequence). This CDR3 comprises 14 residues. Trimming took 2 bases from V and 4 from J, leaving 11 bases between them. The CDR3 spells CASSLSGIGTEAFF. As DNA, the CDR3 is TGTGCCAGCAGCTTATCGGGGATTGGCACTGAAGCTTTCTTT.